The 32 T cell receptor beta chains below were found in one sample sequenced in a study of blood T cell repertoires in COVID-19. The protocol was immunoSEQ multiplex PCR, while the TCRdb copy is restricted to in-frame clones and leaves out a portion. Seen here are approximately 230,000 clones, more than 75% observed once, and the top ten hold around 1.8%. Sequencing used PBMCs or T cells enriched from blood (not recorded which). Source of these receptors: a man aged 40-49 years who had recovered from COVID-19.

The V call is TRBV3-1 (or the pseudogene TRBV3-2), the J call TRBJ2-7, with 7 bases fitting TRBD2. V gave up 5 bases and J gave up 3 bases; unmatched junction bases: 10. This CDR3 region has 15 residues. Germline-derived CDR1 and CDR2 are LGHDT and YNNKEL (reference sequence). CDR3: CASSFSGTGGYEQYF. Written as DNA, the CDR3 is TGTGCCAGCAGCTTTAGTGGGACGGGGGGCTACGAGCAGTACTTC.

The chain employs TRBV6-5 and TRBJ2-4; D is undetermined. V lost 6 bases and J 2 bases, leaving 5 bases between the germline ends. Per germline, CDR1 MNHEY and CDR2 SVGAGI. The CDR3 consists of 12 residues. The CDR3 region is CASSPSKNIQYF. For the CDR3, the DNA is TGTGCCAGCAGCCCCTCCAAAAACATTCAGTACTTC.

The count of this clone is one. The chain is built from TRBV30 and TRBJ2-7, with D perhaps matching TRBD2 (7 bases). The CDR3 length is 13 residues. Trimming shortened V by 1 base and J by 13 bases, and 20 bases separated the two germline ends. Germline CDR1 is GTSNPN and CDR2 is SVGIG (reference sequence). CDR3 loop: CAWSETQVGGPYF. The CDR3 DNA sequence: TGTGCCTGGAGTGAAACCCAAGTGGGGGGGCCTTACTTC. Full variable domain (rest looked up from reference TRBV30 and TRBJ2-7): SQTIHQWPATLVQPVGSPLSLECTVEGTSNPNLYWYRQAAGRGLQLLFYSVGIGQISSEVPQNLSASRPQDRQFILSSKKLLLSDSGFYLCAWSETQVGGPYFGPGTRLTVT.

The chain employs TRBV21-1 and TRBJ2-4; TRBD1 is the table's D call and was not checked against the DNA. TRBV21-1 corresponds to a pseudogene. The CDR3 is made up of 14 amino acids. The CDR3: CASSIQGNDGIQYF. DNA for the CDR3: TGTGCCAGCAGCATCCAGGGCAACGATGGCATTCAGTACTTC.

V is TRBV5-1 and J is TRBJ1-1; 10 nucleotides match TRBD1. This CDR3 has 16 amino acids. Trimming took 2 bases from V and 4 from J; bases not matched to a gene: 8. Germline lookup yields CDR1 SGHRS and CDR2 YFSETQ. The CDR3 nucleotides read TGCGCCAGCAGCTTCACCGGGACAGGGGCTCGCACTGAAGCTTTCTTT. Amino acid sequence: CASSFTGTGARTEAFF.

The CDR3 here is CASSQDLQAIYGYTF. CDR3 sequence (DNA): TGTGCCAGCAGCCAAGATTTGCAGGCTATTTATGGCTACACCTTC. The chain combines TRBV3-1 (or the pseudogene TRBV3-2) with TRBJ1-2, with D hard to call. CDR1 is LGHDT and CDR2 is YNNKEL in the germline V gene (reference sequence). The length of the CDR3 is 15 residues. V was clipped by 0 bases and J by 5 bases, with 13 bases between them.

The chain is built from TRBV3-1 (or the pseudogene TRBV3-2) and TRBJ1-2; TRBD1 aligns across 9 bases. Germline CDR1 and CDR2: LGHDT and YNNKEL (reference sequence). The V segment lost 4 bases and the J segment 1 base; nucleotides outside the gene matches: 10. This CDR3 region has 17 residues. CDR3 residues: CASSPRDREIINYGYTF. The CDR3 region has the DNA TGTGCCAGCAGCCCCCGGGACAGGGAGATTATTAACTATGGCTACACCTTC.

This chain joins TRBV29-1 and TRBJ1-1; TRBD1 matches at 7 bases. This CDR3 comprises 13 residues. Germline CDR1 SQVTM, CDR2 ANQGSEA. CDR3 sequence reads: CGIPGQSNTEAFF. In DNA, the CDR3 is TGCGGCATCCCGGGACAGTCGAACACTGAAGCTTTCTTT.

This chain joins TRBV5-4 and TRBJ1-2; 9 nucleotides line up with TRBD1. The V segment lost 4 bases and the J segment 5 bases; nucleotides outside the gene matches: 3. Germline CDR1 and CDR2: SGHNT and YYREEE (reference sequence). CDR3 length equals 13 residues. This CDR3 is CASSNGQGYGYTF. For the CDR3, the DNA is TGTGCCAGCAGCAACGGACAGGGGTATGGCTACACCTTC.

The chain is built from TRBV27 and TRBJ2-1, with a possible D match to TRBD1 (5 bases). Trimming shortened V by 1 base and J by 7 bases, and 14 bases separated the two germline ends. This CDR3 region has 15 residues. Germline V gives CDR1 MNHEY, CDR2 SMNVEV (reference sequence). CDR3 amino acids: CASSLLPGQGNEQFF. As DNA, the CDR3 is TGTGCCAGCAGTTTATTGCCAGGGCAAGGGAATGAGCAGTTCTTC.

This clone was detected ten times or more. The chain links TRBV5-1 to TRBJ2-7, with D uncertain. The V end was cut by 2 bases, the J end by 4 bases, with 10 bases between. The CDR3 is 13 amino acids. Germline V gene data show CDR1 as SGHRS and CDR2 as YFSETQ. The CDR3 reads CASSLSPGYEQYF. The CDR3 DNA reads TGCGCCAGCAGCTTATCTCCGGGTTACGAGCAGTACTTC.

This chain connects TRBV18 to TRBJ1-1, with TRBD1 identical over 9 bases. This CDR3 spans 14 amino acids. CDR1 is KGHSH and CDR2 is LQKENI in the germline V gene. The ends lost 5 bases at V and 1 base at J; junction bases unmatched: 2. The CDR3 sequence: CASSMDRGNTEAFF. The CDR3, as DNA: TGTGCCAGCTCAATGGACAGGGGGAACACTGAAGCTTTCTTT.

V usage is TRBV25-1 and J usage is TRBJ2-1; 7 positions agree with TRBD2. V gave up 6 bases and J gave up 3 bases; unmatched junction bases: 2. From germline, CDR1 is MGHDK and CDR2 SYGVNS. CDR3 length equals 13 residues. CDR3 region: CASRAGDYNEQFF. The DNA of the CDR3 is TGTGCCAGCAGGGCGGGGGACTACAATGAGCAGTTCTTC. The complete variable domain, with remaining parts taken from reference TRBV25-1 and TRBJ2-1, reads EADIYQTPRYLVIGTGKKITLECSQTMGHDKMYWYQQDPGMELHLIHYSYGVNSTEKGDLSSESTVSRIRTEHFPLTLESARPSHTSQYLCASRAGDYNEQFFGPGTRLTVL.

J is TRBJ2-7 and V is TRBV3-1 (or the pseudogene TRBV3-2); TRBD2 aligns across 11 bases. The J segment lost 6 bases and the V segment lost 5 bases, leaving 3 bases of the junction unmatched. The CDR3 covers 13 residues. Germline loops: CDR1 LGHDT, CDR2 YNNKEL (reference sequence). The CDR3 protein is CASSVAGGPEQYF. In DNA, the CDR3 is TGTGCCAGCAGCGTAGCGGGAGGGCCCGAGCAGTACTTC.

The chain is built from TRBV27 and TRBJ2-4; tentative D call: TRBD1 (6 bases). Trimming stripped 0 bases from V and 1 base from J, with 16 bases between. Germline V gene lookup returns CDR1 MNHEY and CDR2 SMNVEV (reference sequence). CDR3 length equals 18 residues. The CDR3 region is CASSLSVQGLGAKNIQYF. The CDR3 DNA reads as TGTGCCAGCAGTTTATCCGTCCAGGGGCTGGGTGCCAAAAACATTCAGTACTTC.

The chain carries TRBV7-2 and TRBJ2-7; D uncertain. V was trimmed by 1 base and J by 4 bases, leaving 11 bases between them. The CDR3 is 14 amino acids. Germline CDR1 reads SGHTA; CDR2 reads FQGNSA. The chain's CDR3 is CASSLGPEQYEQYF. CDR3 nucleotide sequence: TGTGCCAGCAGCTTAGGTCCAGAACAATACGAGCAGTACTTC. Variable domain in full (rest from reference TRBV7-2 and TRBJ2-7): GAGVSQSPSNKVTEKGKDVELRCDPISGHTALYWYRQSLGQGLEFLIYFQGNSAPDKSGLPSDRFSAERTGGSVSTLTIQRTQQEDSAVYLCASSLGPEQYEQYFGPGTRLTVT.

The chain joins TRBV7-8 to TRBJ1-2, with TRBD1 matching over 11 bases. The CDR3 is 15 amino acids. With 4 bases clipped from V and 4 bases from J, the junction kept 5 bases outside the gene matches. Germline loops: CDR1 SGHVS, CDR2 FQNEAQ. The CDR3 region is CASSYGQGATYGYTF. CDR3 in DNA: TGTGCCAGCAGCTATGGACAGGGGGCGACCTATGGCTACACCTTC.

This clone appeared a single time. The chain joins TRBV19 to TRBJ1-3; 11 bases map to TRBD1. The CDR3 runs 19 residues. Germline CDR1 and CDR2: LNHDA and SQIVND (reference sequence). V was clipped by 10 bases and J by 1 base; unmatched bases: 18. CDR3 in DNA: TGTGCCACCGGGATCATCACGGGACAGGGGGTCCTGTCTGGAAACACCATATATTTT. This sequence encodes CATGIITGQGVLSGNTIYF.

CDR3 sequence reads: CASSFRGRSSYEQYF. The CDR3 nucleotides read TGTGCCAGCAGCTTCCGCGGGAGGAGCTCCTACGAGCAGTACTTC. The chain links TRBV7-6 to TRBJ2-7; 8 bases map to TRBD2. Germline trimming cut 3 bases from V and 0 bases from J; bases unmatched to any gene: 4. This CDR3 comprises 15 residues. CDR1 SGHVS and CDR2 FNYEAQ come from the germline V gene.

Concerning this clone: This sample includes further DNA sequences coding for the same CDR3. The chain recombines TRBV7-9 with TRBJ1-4; 8 bases map to TRBD1. The CDR3 spans 14 residues. Germline CDR1 is SEHNR and CDR2 is FQNEAQ (reference sequence). J lost 7 bases, V lost 4 bases, and 5 bases had no gene match. For the CDR3, the DNA is TGTGCCAGCAGCTCTCAGGGGGCGGGTGAAAAACTGTTTTTT. Translation gives CASSSQGAGEKLFF.

This chain joins TRBV19 and TRBJ1-1; no definite D call. Germline CDR1 reads LNHDA; CDR2 reads SQIVND (reference sequence). The CDR3 is made up of 16 amino acids. V gave up 4 bases and J gave up 5 bases, with 20 bases separating them. CDR3 sequence (DNA): TGTGCCAGTAGTACCCTTGGCCCGGGGAGGGCTACTGAAGCTTTCTTT. It specifies CASSTLGPGRATEAFF.

The chain uses TRBV5-1 and TRBJ2-7, with TRBD2 identical over 10 bases. This CDR3 spans 16 amino acids. Trimming took 3 bases from V and 3 from J; bases not matched to a gene: 9. Looked up from germline, CDR1 is SGHRS and CDR2 is YFSETQ. CDR3 nucleotides: TGCGCCAGCAGCTGGGCTAGCGGGAGTAAGGGCTACGAGCAGTACTTC. This encodes CASSWASGSKGYEQYF.

This chain connects TRBV7-2 to TRBJ1-4; D perhaps matches TRBD1 (5 bases). Trimming shortened V by 5 bases and J by 3 bases, and 10 bases separated the two germline ends. Germline V gives CDR1 SGHTA, CDR2 FQGNSA. The CDR3 sequence is 14 residues long. The CDR3 DNA follows: TGTGCCAGCAGCCAGGGTGGAGCTAATGAAAAACTGTTTTTT. Its translation is CASSQGGANEKLFF.

V and J are TRBV10-2 and TRBJ1-2; TRBD1 matches 7 bases. Per the germline V gene, CDR1 is WSHSY and CDR2 is SAAADI. V shed 4 bases and J 7 bases; nucleotides not matched to a gene: 0. The CDR3 covers 11 residues. CDR3 residues: CASSGQGGYTF. CDR3 coding DNA: TGCGCCAGCAGTGGACAGGGTGGCTACACCTTC.

J is TRBJ1-4 and V is TRBV30, with TRBD1 as a possible D gene (5 bases). Germline V gene data show CDR1 as GTSNPN and CDR2 as SVGIG (reference sequence). Trimming took off 5 bases at V and 4 bases at J, with 11 bases between the two ends. There are 13 residues in the CDR3. This CDR3 is CAWATGVNEKLFF. The CDR3 DNA is TGTGCCTGGGCTACAGGAGTTAATGAAAAACTGTTTTTT.

CDR3 coding DNA: TGTGCCAGTAGTATAGGCACTAGCGGCCCCTACGAGCAGTACTTC. It is translated as CASSIGTSGPYEQYF. The chain couples TRBV19 to TRBJ2-7; 8 bases agree with TRBD2. Trimming removed 1 base from V and 2 bases from J; junction bases left unmatched: 4. The germline V gene encodes CDR1 LNHDA and CDR2 SQIVND (reference sequence). CDR3 size: 15 residues. Drawing the rest from reference TRBV19 and TRBJ2-7, the complete variable domain is DGGITQSPKYLFRKEGQNVTLSCEQNLNHDAMYWYRQDPGQGLRLIYYSQIVNDFQKGDIAEGYSVSREKKESFPLTVTSAQKNPTAFYLCASSIGTSGPYEQYFGPGTRLTVT.

The J gene is TRBJ2-1, the V gene TRBV7-2; D uncertain. This CDR3 contains 13 residues. Trimming shortened V by 2 bases and J by 6 bases, and 8 bases separated the two germline ends. Germline V gene lookup returns CDR1 SGHTA and CDR2 FQGNSA. In DNA, the CDR3 is TGTGCCAGCAGCTTAAATGCGATCAATGAGCAGTTCTTC. Translation: CASSLNAINEQFF.

This chain joins TRBV6-6 and TRBJ2-5; 12 bases align to TRBD2. The trim removed 4 bases at V and 5 bases at J, leaving 8 bases unmatched. Germline CDR1 and CDR2: MNHNY and SVGAGI (reference sequence). This CDR3 has 16 amino acids. In DNA, the CDR3 is TGTGCCAGCAGTTGGGGGTGGACTAGCGGGGCGGAGACCCAGTACTTC. It specifies CASSWGWTSGAETQYF.

The rearrangement uses TRBV5-1 and TRBJ2-1; 7 bases line up with TRBD1. CDR3 length: 16 amino acids. V lost 3 bases, J lost 4 bases, and 10 bases stayed unmatched. Germline assignment: CDR1 SGHRS and CDR2 YFSETQ. The CDR3 loop is CASSYNGGRGYNEQFF. Written as DNA, the CDR3 is TGCGCCAGCAGCTACAACGGTGGCAGGGGGTACAATGAGCAGTTCTTC. The complete variable domain, with remaining parts taken from reference TRBV5-1 and TRBJ2-1, reads KAGVTQTPRYLIKTRGQQVTLSCSPISGHRSVSWYQQTPGQGLQFLFEYFSETQRNKGNFPGRFSGRQFSNSRSEMNVSTLELGDSALYLCASSYNGGRGYNEQFFGPGTRLTVL.

CDR3 loop: CASSWTQGAPNGYTF. CDR3 in DNA: TGTGCCAGCAGTTGGACACAGGGGGCGCCAAATGGCTACACCTTC. The chain combines TRBV6-5 with TRBJ1-2; TRBD1 matches at 9 bases. This CDR3 region has 15 residues. V lost 4 bases, J lost 6 bases, and 9 bases stayed unmatched. The V gene's germline CDR1 is MNHEY and CDR2 SVGAGI.

The chain is built from TRBV10-3 and TRBJ1-6, with 10 bases lining up with TRBD1. There are 15 residues in the CDR3. In germline, CDR1 is ENHRY, CDR2 SYGVKD. The ends lost 6 bases at V and 8 bases at J; junction bases unmatched: 7. This chain's CDR3 is CAIRFGQGGDSPLHF. The CDR3 nucleotides are TGTGCCATCAGATTCGGACAGGGGGGGGATTCACCCCTCCACTTT.

This clone was seen a few times. The CDR3 DNA reads TGTGCCAGCAGCCAAAAAGACAGGGAACACGAGCAGTACTTC. Encoded protein: CASSQKDREHEQYF. This chain links TRBV4-2 with TRBJ2-7; the match to TRBD1 covers 7 bases. The CDR3 is 14 residues long. V lost 2 bases, J lost 5 bases, and 6 bases stayed unmatched. Germline-derived CDR1 and CDR2 are LGHNA and YNFKEQ.